These 5 T cell receptor beta chains came from one sample sequenced in a study of blood T cells in healthy people across ages. Primed by a sample-barcoded 5' primer and a J-beta primer mix, a second PCR proceeded for about 7 to 11 cycles. Using its own MiXCR run on the 5' RACE reads, TCRdb lists one record per CDR3 protein. The sample consists of over a million distinct CDR3 sequences, around 43% of them appearing once. Sequenced sample: blood. These receptors were collected from an older woman in good health.

This clonotype was recorded a few times. The V call is TRBV19, the J call TRBJ2-3, with 7 bases lining up with TRBD1. After removal of 10 bases from V and 0 bases from J, the junction contained 7 bases not matched to a gene. The CDR3 sequence is 14 residues long. Germline assignment: CDR1 LNHDA and CDR2 SQIVND (reference sequence). This chain's CDR3 is CATNRDSSTDTQYF. The CDR3 DNA sequence: TGTGCCACCAACAGGGACAGCAGCACAGATACGCAGTATTTT.

The CDR3 here is CASQKGGLNSPLHF. As DNA, the CDR3 is TGTGCCAGCCAAAAGGGGGGTCTTAATTCACCCCTCCACTTT. This chain connects TRBV2 to TRBJ1-6, with D possibly TRBD1 on 6 matching bases. CDR1 and CDR2 from the germline V gene are SNHLY and FYNNEI. The germline V and J ends were trimmed by 8 bases and 6 bases, with 14 bases remaining between them. The CDR3 contains 14 residues.

The CDR3 nucleotides read TGTGCCATCATAGGCTCTGGAAACACCATATATTTT. It translates to CAIIGSGNTIYF. The gene calls are TRBV10-3 and TRBJ1-3; D gene uncertain. The V gene's germline CDR1 is ENHRY and CDR2 SYGVKD. The V end lost 7 bases, the J end lost 0 bases, and 4 bases lay between the germline ends. The CDR3 runs to 12 residues.

As to this clonotype: In this CDR3 the conserved last residue, phenylalanine or tryptophan, is missing, so a read error is likely. V and J are TRBV25-1 and TRBJ2-1; 12 bases fit TRBD2. Germline V gives CDR1 MGHDK, CDR2 SYGVNS. This CDR3 is built from 14 residues. The V gene end was trimmed by 5 bases and the J gene end by 8 bases; junction bases not matched to a gene: 4. The CDR3 is CASSLAGGPHEQFY. Written as DNA, the CDR3 is TGTGCCAGCAGTCTAGCGGGAGGGCCCCATGAGCAGTTCTAC.

This clonotype has only a few counts. V gene TRBV5-6 combines with J gene TRBJ2-4; perhaps TRBD2 as D (6 bases). The assigned J gene may be wrong: the sequence end matches TRBJ2-7 better. This CDR3 has 15 residues. Germline loops: CDR1 SGHDT, CDR2 YYEEEE. The CDR3 DNA sequence: TGTGCCAGCAGCGTCCGGGAGTTGGGGACCTACGAGCAGTACTTC. Its protein product is CASSVRELGTYEQYF.